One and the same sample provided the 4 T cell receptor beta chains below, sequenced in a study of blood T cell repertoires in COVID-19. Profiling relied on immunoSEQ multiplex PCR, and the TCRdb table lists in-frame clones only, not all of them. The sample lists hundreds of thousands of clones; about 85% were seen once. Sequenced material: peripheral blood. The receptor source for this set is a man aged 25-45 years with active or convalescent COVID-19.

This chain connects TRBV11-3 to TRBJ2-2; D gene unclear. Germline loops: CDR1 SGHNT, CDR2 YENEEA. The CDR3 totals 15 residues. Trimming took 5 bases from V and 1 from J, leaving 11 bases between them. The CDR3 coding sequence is TGTGCCAGCAGCCACAGTTCTTTGAACACCGGGGAGCTGTTTTTT. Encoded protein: CASSHSSLNTGELFF. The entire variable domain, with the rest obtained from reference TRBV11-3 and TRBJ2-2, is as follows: EAGVVQSPRYKIIEKKQPVAFWCNPISGHNTLYWYLQNLGQGPELLIRYENEEAVDDSQLPKDRFSAERLKGVDSTLKIQPAELGDSAVYLCASSHSSLNTGELFFGEGSRLTVL.

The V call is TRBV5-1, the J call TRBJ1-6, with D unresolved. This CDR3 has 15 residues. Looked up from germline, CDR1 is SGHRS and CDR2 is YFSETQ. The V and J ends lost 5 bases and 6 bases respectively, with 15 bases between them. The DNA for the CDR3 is TGCGCCAGCAGAGTAGAGGGTTTTGGTAATTCACCCCTCCACTTT. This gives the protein CASRVEGFGNSPLHF.

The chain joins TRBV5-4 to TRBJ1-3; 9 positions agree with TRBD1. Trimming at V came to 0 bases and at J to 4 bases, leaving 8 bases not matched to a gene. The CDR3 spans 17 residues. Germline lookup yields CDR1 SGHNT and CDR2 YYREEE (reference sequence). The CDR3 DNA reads TGTGCCAGCAGCTTGGGAGGGACAGGGACTTCCGGAAACACCATATATTTT. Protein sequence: CASSLGGTGTSGNTIYF.

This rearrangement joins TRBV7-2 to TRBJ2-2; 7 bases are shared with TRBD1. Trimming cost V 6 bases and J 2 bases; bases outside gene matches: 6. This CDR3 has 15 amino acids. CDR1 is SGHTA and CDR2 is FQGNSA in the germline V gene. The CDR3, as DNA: TGTGCCAGCAGAATACGACAGGGAAACACCGGGGAGCTGTTTTTT. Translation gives CASRIRQGNTGELFF.